Below, 30 T cell receptor beta chains from the same sample are listed, as sequenced in a study of T cell responses to AZD1222 COVID-19 vaccine. Sequencing was performed with immunoSEQ multiplex PCR; in TCRdb, only in-frame clones are kept and a portion is missing. The sample has 150,000 or so clones, roughly nine tenths seen once; the top ten hold 5.5% to 6%. The sample here was peripheral blood, taken on day 0 of MenACWY control vaccination. The source of these receptors is an adult in good health.

This clone has just a few counts. In nucleotides, the CDR3 is TGTGCCAGCAGCTTGACCCTTGGCCTGGGTGAGCAGTTCTTC. It translates to CASSLTLGLGEQFF. J is TRBJ2-1 and V is TRBV7-2; no reliable D call. This CDR3 is built from 14 residues. Germline V gene lookup returns CDR1 SGHTA and CDR2 FQGNSA. Trimming took 3 bases from V and 9 from J, leaving 15 bases between them.

The chain uses TRBV4-3 and TRBJ2-2; 15 nucleotides line up with TRBD2. The CDR3 runs to 19 residues. The germline V gene has CDR1 LGHNA and CDR2 YSLEER. V dropped 3 bases and J dropped 4; count of bases not matched to a gene: 9. CDR3 region: CASSHWTSGRAHRTGELFF. As DNA, the CDR3 is TGCGCCAGCAGCCACTGGACTAGCGGGAGGGCCCATCGCACCGGGGAGCTGTTTTTT.

This clone was seen just once. The rearrangement uses TRBV30 and TRBJ2-7, with 8 nucleotides matching TRBD1. The CDR3 extends over 14 amino acids. The V segment lost 7 bases and the J segment 3 bases; nucleotides outside the gene matches: 11. Germline V gene data show CDR1 as GTSNPN and CDR2 as SVGIG (reference sequence). The CDR3 coding sequence is TGTGCCTTAACACCCGGGACAGGCCTCTACGAGCAGTACTTC. Its protein product is CALTPGTGLYEQYF. The full variable domain, with the rest looked up from reference TRBV30 and TRBJ2-7, is SQTIHQWPATLVQPVGSPLSLECTVEGTSNPNLYWYRQAAGRGLQLLFYSVGIGQISSEVPQNLSASRPQDRQFILSSKKLLLSDSGFYLCALTPGTGLYEQYFGPGTRLTVT.

The chain links TRBV7-2 to TRBJ2-7; tentatively, D is TRBD1 or TRBD2 (5 bases each). Between the trimmed V and J ends, which lost 1 base and 5 bases, there was a span of 12 bases. The germline CDR1 and CDR2 sequences are SGHTA and FQGNSA. The CDR3 consists of 14 residues. CDR3 nucleotide sequence: TGTGCCAGCAGCTTAGGGGGGTATGGACACGAGCAGTACTTC. Its protein product is CASSLGGYGHEQYF.

This chain links TRBV18 with TRBJ2-7; D is uncertain. V shed 3 bases and J shed 5 bases, with 11 bases lying between them. Per germline, CDR1 KGHSH and CDR2 LQKENI. The CDR3 spans 13 residues. The chain's CDR3 is CASSPILSDEQYV. CDR3 coding DNA: TGTGCCAGCTCACCCATTTTATCCGACGAGCAGTACGTC.

The rearrangement links TRBV6-5 to TRBJ2-3, with 13 nucleotides matching TRBD2. This CDR3 has 14 residues. The germline CDR1 and CDR2 sequences are MNHEY and SVGAGI. Trimming at V came to 8 bases and at J to 6 bases, leaving 5 bases not matched to a gene. CDR3 amino acids: CASLGLAGVDTQYF. Written as DNA, the CDR3 is TGTGCCAGCCTCGGACTAGCGGGGGTGGATACGCAGTATTTT.

The chain carries TRBV5-8 and TRBJ2-5; 10 bases agree with TRBD1. The J segment lost 5 bases and the V segment lost 3 bases, leaving 7 bases of the junction unmatched. CDR1 SGHTS and CDR2 YDEGEE come from the germline V gene. This CDR3 has 15 residues. The CDR3 nucleotides are TGTGCCAGCAGCTGGGGACAGGGGAGGTATGAGACCCAGTACTTC. It specifies CASSWGQGRYETQYF.

The CDR3 bases are TGCGCCAGCAGCTTGGAAGGGGGCCGCCCGAACACCATATATTTT. As protein: CASSLEGGRPNTIYF. V gene TRBV5-1 combines with J gene TRBJ1-3; 7 nucleotides line up with TRBD1. The trim removed 0 bases at V and 7 bases at J, leaving 7 bases unmatched. Germline assignment: CDR1 SGHRS and CDR2 YFSETQ. This CDR3 region has 15 residues.

This rearrangement joins TRBV27 to TRBJ1-6; no firm D call. Trimming pared 6 bases from V and 1 base from J, leaving 10 bases between. CDR1 is MNHEY and CDR2 is SMNVEV in the germline V gene (reference sequence). There are 15 residues in the CDR3. Here the CDR3 reads CASRDGRSYNSPLHF. CDR3 DNA: TGTGCCAGCAGGGACGGAAGATCCTATAATTCACCCCTCCACTTT.

The chain combines TRBV24-1 with TRBJ2-7, with 14 bases fitting TRBD2. Unmatched junction bases numbered 6, after V lost 4 bases and J lost 2 bases. Germline lookup yields CDR1 KGHDR and CDR2 SFDVKD. The CDR3 covers 17 residues. CDR3 nucleotides: TGTGCCACCAGTGACGAGGGACTAGCGGGAGCCACCTACGAGCAGTACTTC. Translating gives CATSDEGLAGATYEQYF.

V usage is TRBV4-2 and J usage is TRBJ2-2; tentatively, D is TRBD1 (7 bases). The germline CDR1 and CDR2 sequences are LGHNA and YNFKEQ. The V end was cut by 0 bases, the J end by 3 bases, with 14 bases between. The CDR3 totals 17 residues. The DNA of the CDR3 is TGTGCCAGCAGCCAAGAAAGGAGGGGGCGGCACACCGGGGAGCTGTTTTTT. Amino acids: CASSQERRGRHTGELFF.

This clone was detected ten times or more. The gene calls are TRBV5-1 and TRBJ1-2, with 10 nucleotides matching TRBD1. The CDR3 extends over 19 amino acids. CDR1 is SGHRS, CDR2 YFSETQ, per germline. V was clipped by 3 bases and J by 4 bases; unmatched bases: 18. The CDR3 nucleotides read TGCGCCAGCAGCTGGAACCCGGGGACAGGGGATGCCCCCCCCTATGGCTACACCTTC. Translated: CASSWNPGTGDAPPYGYTF.

The chain recombines TRBV11-2 with TRBJ1-1, with D possibly being TRBD1 (5 bases). The V end lost 1 base, the J end lost 6 bases, and 12 bases lay between the germline ends. The CDR3 runs to 14 residues. Germline V gene data show CDR1 as SGHAT and CDR2 as FQNNGV. The CDR3 region is CASSLVGGKAEAFF. CDR3 in DNA: TGTGCCAGCAGCTTAGTTGGGGGGAAGGCTGAAGCTTTCTTT.

The V and J genes are TRBV24-1 and TRBJ2-7, with D tentatively TRBD1 (6 bases). The CDR3 is 15 residues long. V dropped 2 bases and J dropped 2 bases, with 12 bases sitting between them. Germline V gene lookup returns CDR1 KGHDR and CDR2 SFDVKD. The CDR3: CATSDSAGAPYEQYF. The CDR3 region has the DNA TGTGCCACCAGTGATTCGGCAGGGGCCCCCTACGAGCAGTACTTC.

The gene calls are TRBV7-2 and TRBJ1-3; 7 nucleotides match TRBD1. The germline gives CDR1 SGHTA, CDR2 FQGNSA. The ends lost 7 bases at V and 4 bases at J; junction bases unmatched: 4. The CDR3 loop spans 13 amino acids. This CDR3 is CASTPTGGNTIYF. DNA for the CDR3: TGTGCCAGCACCCCGACAGGGGGAAACACCATATATTTT.

The chain joins TRBV5-1 to TRBJ2-5, with D unresolved. CDR1 is SGHRS and CDR2 is YFSETQ in the germline V gene. The V gene lost 0 bases and the J gene lost 5 bases, with 14 bases spanning the gap. The CDR3 runs 15 residues. CDR3 DNA sequence: TGCGCCAGCAGCTTGGAGGTGGCCTTCGGCGAGACCCAGTACTTC. It encodes CASSLEVAFGETQYF.

The chain combines TRBV28 with TRBJ1-6; 8 positions agree with TRBD1. The J segment lost 6 bases and the V segment lost 6 bases, leaving 7 bases of the junction unmatched. The CDR3 consists of 15 residues. Germline CDR1 reads MDHEN; CDR2 reads SYDVKM. The CDR3 DNA reads as TGTGCCAGCAGCGAACACAGGGGGGCTAATTCACCCCTCCACTTT. As protein: CASSEHRGANSPLHF.

The CDR3: CASSFGGWGTDTQYF. CDR3 DNA sequence: TGTGCCAGCAGCTTTGGCGGTTGGGGCACAGATACGCAGTATTTT. The chain employs TRBV5-8 and TRBJ2-3; D gene ambiguous. Trimming cost V 2 bases and J 1 base, with 11 bases left between them. There are 15 residues in the CDR3. The V gene's germline CDR1 is SGHTS and CDR2 YDEGEE. Combining the CDR3 with reference TRBV5-8 and TRBJ2-3 gives the whole variable domain EAGVTQSPTHLIKTRGQQATLRCSPISGHTSVYWYQQALGLGLQFLLWYDEGEERNRGNFPPRFSGRQFPNYSSELNVNALELEDSALYLCASSFGGWGTDTQYFGPGTRLTVL.

The rearrangement links TRBV29-1 to TRBJ1-2, with 10 bases lining up with TRBD1. The CDR3 contains 16 residues. V was pared by 3 bases and J by 4 bases, with 11 bases of the junction left unmatched. The germline CDR1 and CDR2 sequences are SQVTM and ANQGSEA. Here the CDR3 DNA reads TGCAGCGTTGACCCGGGACAGGGGATTCAGGGCTATGGCTACACCTTC. Translation: CSVDPGQGIQGYGYTF.

This chain uses TRBV5-4 with TRBJ2-5, with D perhaps matching TRBD1 (5 bases). CDR1 and CDR2 (germline): SGHNT, YYREEE (reference sequence). The CDR3 is 15 residues long. Trimming cost V 4 bases and J 5 bases, with 18 bases left between them. The chain's CDR3 is CASSKIDSRGETQYF. As DNA, the CDR3 is TGTGCCAGCAGCAAGATAGACAGCCGAGGCGAGACCCAGTACTTC.

This chain uses TRBV7-6 with TRBJ1-4; 7 nucleotides match TRBD1. Germline assignment: CDR1 SGHVS and CDR2 FNYEAQ. The CDR3 loop spans 16 amino acids. The V and J ends lost 5 bases and 0 bases, in that order; junction bases with no gene match: 6. The CDR3 DNA reads TGTGCCAGCAGCACAGGGGCGGGTGCAACTAATGAAAAACTGTTTTTT. As protein: CASSTGAGATNEKLFF.

The V call is TRBV27, the J call TRBJ1-5, with D maybe TRBD1 (5 bases). Deletions cut 0 bases from V and 4 bases from J, with 13 bases between. The CDR3 runs to 16 residues. Germline V CDR1 and CDR2: MNHEY, SMNVEV (reference sequence). DNA for the CDR3: TGTGCCAGCAGTTTATCTTCCCAGGGAGTAAATCAGCCCCAGCATTTT. Protein sequence: CASSLSSQGVNQPQHF.

The rearrangement uses TRBV30 and TRBJ2-3, with 7 bases matching TRBD2. Germline values: CDR1 GTSNPN, CDR2 SVGIG (reference sequence). V shed 8 bases and J 0 bases; nucleotides not matched to a gene: 8. CDR3 length: 14 amino acids. CDR3 in amino acids: CAGVRRESTDTQYF. The CDR3 nucleotides read TGTGCCGGGGTTAGGCGGGAGAGCACAGATACGCAGTATTTT.

A word on this clone: One junction end does not reproduce the germline sequence, and a read error may be involved. V is TRBV19 and J is TRBJ2-2; 8 bases align to TRBD2. CDR1 is LNHDA, CDR2 SQIVND, per germline (reference sequence). The CDR3 has 13 amino acids. The CDR3 sequence: CALQRGNTGELFF. CDR3 DNA sequence: TGCGCGCTTCAGCGGGGGAATACCGGGGAGCTGTTTTTT.

The rearrangement joins TRBV11-2 to TRBJ2-3, with D perhaps matching TRBD1 (6 bases). This CDR3 is built from 16 residues. V was shortened by 4 bases and J by 1 base, with 15 bases between the two germline ends. CDR1 is SGHAT and CDR2 is FQNNGV in the germline V gene. CDR3 protein: CASSSTMAGGTDTQYF. CDR3 in DNA: TGTGCCAGCAGCTCCACCATGGCAGGGGGCACAGATACGCAGTATTTT. Looking up the rest from reference TRBV11-2 and TRBJ2-3 gives the full variable domain: EAGVAQSPRYKIIEKRQSVAFWCNPISGHATLYWYQQILGQGPKLLIQFQNNGVVDDSQLPKDRFSAERLKGVDSTLKIQPAKLEDSAVYLCASSSTMAGGTDTQYFGPGTRLTVL.

The chain couples TRBV24-1 to TRBJ2-1, with D possibly TRBD2 on 6 matching bases. V gave up 5 bases and J gave up 9 bases, with 16 bases separating them. Germline V gives CDR1 KGHDR, CDR2 SFDVKD. The CDR3 is 14 residues long. The CDR3, as DNA: TGTGCCACCAGTGGGGGGGAAGGGTTTCGTGAGCAGTTCTTC. Translated: CATSGGEGFREQFF.

The chain couples TRBV9 to TRBJ1-5; D perhaps matches TRBD1 (5 bases). Germline CDR1 and CDR2: SGDLS and YYNGEE. The CDR3 totals 15 residues. Trimming shortened V by 5 bases and J by 1 base, and 13 bases separated the two germline ends. The CDR3 region is CASSGGAFSNQPQHF. The CDR3 DNA sequence: TGTGCCAGCAGTGGGGGAGCTTTCAGCAATCAGCCCCAGCATTTT.

This chain connects TRBV6-1 to TRBJ1-5; D possibly corresponds to TRBD1 (6 bases). The V gene lost 4 bases and the J gene lost 9 bases, with 22 bases spanning the gap. The CDR3 length is 16 residues. Germline CDR1 and CDR2: MNHNS and SASEGT. The CDR3 DNA is TGTGCCAGCAGTGCACCAACCGGGACAAGGGAATGGCCCCAGCATTTT. Amino acid sequence: CASSAPTGTREWPQHF.

The CDR3 spells CASSQGQGVSGANVLTF. CDR3 coding DNA: TGTGCCAGCTCACAGGGACAGGGGGTCTCTGGGGCCAACGTCCTGACTTTC. The chain carries TRBV18 and TRBJ2-6; TRBD1 matches 11 bases. The germline V gene has CDR1 KGHSH and CDR2 LQKENI. J gave up 0 bases and V 4 bases, and 2 bases lay outside the gene matches. The CDR3 extends over 17 amino acids. Based on the CDR3 plus reference TRBV18 and TRBJ2-6, the full variable domain is NAGVMQNPRHLVRRRGQEARLRCSPMKGHSHVYWYRQLPEEGLKFMVYLQKENIIDESGMPKERFSAEFPKEGPSILRIQQVVRGDSAAYFCASSQGQGVSGANVLTFGAGSRLTVL.

The chain uses TRBV7-2 and TRBJ2-3; D unresolved. V was cut by 5 bases and J by 1 base, with 10 bases left in between. Per germline, CDR1 SGHTA and CDR2 FQGNSA. This CDR3 is 14 amino acids long. For the CDR3, the DNA is TGTGCCAGCAGCGTCCGGGTCCGCACAGATACGCAGTATTTT. The encoded protein is CASSVRVRTDTQYF.